A single sample gave rise to the 14 T cell receptor beta chains below, sequenced in a study of T cell responses to AZD1222 COVID-19 vaccine. Libraries were prepared by immunoSEQ multiplex PCR; TCRdb keeps only in-frame clonotypes and omits some of them. The data show roughly 130,000 clones, roughly 92% seen once. Specimen: peripheral blood, collected on day 0 of AZD1222 vaccination. These receptors came from an adult in good health.

The V gene is TRBV5-4, the J gene TRBJ2-7; 8 bases agree with TRBD1. The germline V gene encodes CDR1 SGHNT and CDR2 YYREEE (reference sequence). The J segment lost 7 bases and the V segment lost 3 bases, leaving 12 bases of the junction unmatched. The CDR3 has 15 residues. CDR3 residues: CASSSSRDRTREQYF. CDR3 coding DNA: TGTGCCAGCAGCTCGTCCCGGGACAGGACTCGGGAGCAGTACTTC.

As DNA, the CDR3 is TGTGCCAGCGGTTCTCCGGAGACAGGGGAGCTGTTTTTT. It is translated as CASGSPETGELFF. This sequence joins TRBV11-3 and TRBJ2-2; D call uncertain. CDR3 length: 13 amino acids. Germline loops: CDR1 SGHNT, CDR2 YENEEA. Trimming took 8 bases from V and 8 from J, leaving 15 bases between them.

The chain combines TRBV7-9 with TRBJ1-3, with TRBD1 identical over 8 bases. Germline lookup yields CDR1 SEHNR and CDR2 FQNEAQ (reference sequence). The CDR3 spans 16 residues. The J segment lost 0 bases and the V segment lost 4 bases, leaving 5 bases of the junction unmatched. For the CDR3, the DNA is TGTGCCAGCAGCTCAACCGGGACAGGCTCTGGAAACACCATATATTTT. Translation: CASSSTGTGSGNTIYF.

The genes are TRBV6-5 and TRBJ1-2, with TRBD1 matching over 10 bases. The germline V gene encodes CDR1 MNHEY and CDR2 SVGAGI. This CDR3 contains 14 residues. V lost 5 bases and J lost 7; bases outside the gene matches: 7. DNA of the CDR3: TGTGCCAGCAGTAGACAGGGGGCCTGGGGTGGCTACACCTTC. It encodes CASSRQGAWGGYTF.

This chain links TRBV4-2 with TRBJ1-2; 11 positions match TRBD1. V trimming: 2 bases; J trimming: 6 bases; junction bases outside the gene matches: 8. The CDR3 sequence is 16 residues long. Germline loops: CDR1 LGHNA, CDR2 YNFKEQ. The CDR3 reads CASSQFRDRGVDGYTF. CDR3 DNA sequence: TGTGCCAGCAGCCAATTTCGGGACAGGGGGGTCGATGGCTACACCTTC.

The chain carries TRBV6-5 and TRBJ2-3, with D possibly TRBD2 on 5 matching bases. The germline gives CDR1 MNHEY, CDR2 SVGAGI. This CDR3 comprises 12 residues. The V gene lost 7 bases and the J gene lost 3 bases, with 8 bases spanning the gap. The DNA for the CDR3 is TGTGCCAGCACCCCGGGGACAGATACGCAGTATTTT. Protein: CASTPGTDTQYF.

The V call is TRBV30, the J call TRBJ1-1; 7 bases are shared with TRBD1. V shed 3 bases, J shed 1 base, and the junction held 8 bases outside the gene matches. This CDR3 comprises 15 residues. The germline V gene encodes CDR1 GTSNPN and CDR2 SVGIG (reference sequence). CDR3 loop: CAWRSKGAENTEAFF. As DNA, the CDR3 is TGTGCCTGGAGGTCAAAGGGGGCAGAGAACACTGAAGCTTTCTTT.

V gene TRBV30 combines with J gene TRBJ2-7; 7 bases match TRBD1. Germline V lookup: CDR1 GTSNPN, CDR2 SVGIG (reference sequence). This CDR3 has 14 residues. The V segment lost 2 bases and the J segment 4 bases; nucleotides outside the gene matches: 8. The CDR3 DNA sequence: TGTGCCTGGAGTACGGGCGCAGGGGGATACGAGCAGTACTTC. It yields the protein CAWSTGAGGYEQYF.

The CDR3 bases are TGTGCCAGCACATCCTCTACTACCTCAGAGACCCAGTACTTC. Its translation: CASTSSTTSETQYF. V gene TRBV11-2 combines with J gene TRBJ2-5; D not resolved. Trimming shortened V by 7 bases and J by 4 bases, and 16 bases separated the two germline ends. The CDR3 contains 14 residues. Germline V gene sequence: CDR1 SGHAT, CDR2 FQNNGV.

The chain recombines TRBV14 with TRBJ1-1, with 8 bases that match TRBD1. V shed 1 base and J 6 bases; nucleotides not matched to a gene: 7. The CDR3 spans 15 residues. Looked up from germline, CDR1 is SGHDN and CDR2 is FVKESK. The CDR3 sequence is CASSQVQGARAEAFF. CDR3 nucleotides: TGTGCCAGCAGCCAAGTGCAGGGGGCGCGGGCTGAAGCTTTCTTT. The whole variable domain, filled in from reference TRBV14 and TRBJ1-1, reads EAGVTQFPSHSVIEKGQTVTLRCDPISGHDNLYWYRRVMGKEIKFLLHFVKESKQDESGMPNNRFLAERTGGTYSTLKVQPAELEDSGVYFCASSQVQGARAEAFFGQGTRLTVV.

In nucleotides, the CDR3 is TGCGCCAGCGGAAAAACGGGCTCACAGAGGGGAGAGACCCAGTACTTC. Protein sequence: CASGKTGSQRGETQYF. This sequence joins TRBV4-1 and TRBJ2-5, with D possibly called TRBD1 or TRBD2 (5 bases each). The CDR3 loop spans 16 amino acids. Germline values: CDR1 MGHRA, CDR2 YSYEKL. Deletions cut 8 bases from V and 4 bases from J, with 23 bases between.

The chain couples TRBV29-1 to TRBJ1-1; D not resolved. There are 13 residues in the CDR3. The germline gives CDR1 SQVTM, CDR2 ANQGSEA. In nucleotides, the CDR3 is TGCAGTGCATTCCAGACGGGGAACACTGAAGCTTTCTTT. Translation gives CSAFQTGNTEAFF.

The J gene is TRBJ1-2, the V gene TRBV6-5; D might be TRBD1 (5 bases). The germline gives CDR1 MNHEY, CDR2 SVGAGI. The CDR3 is 13 amino acids. V dropped 10 bases and J dropped 6 bases, with 18 bases sitting between them. This CDR3 is CATSNGGFNGYTF. Written as DNA, the CDR3 is TGTGCCACCTCTAACGGGGGGTTTAATGGCTACACCTTC.

This sequence joins TRBV2 and TRBJ2-5; D is possibly TRBD2 (6 bases). This CDR3 has 14 residues. Trimming left V 3 bases short and J 2 bases short, with 10 bases between. Germline V CDR1 and CDR2: SNHLY, FYNNEI. The CDR3 is CASSEGTVQETQYF. In nucleotides, the CDR3 is TGTGCCAGCAGTGAGGGGACTGTTCAAGAGACCCAGTACTTC.